This passage covers 23 T cell receptor beta chains from one sample sequenced in a study of Graves' ophthalmopathy and Graves' hyperthyroidism. Beta-chain TCR CDR3 regions were amplified from RNA transcripts. RT-PCR with HTBI primers came first, then second-round multiplex PCR. MiXCR, applied by TCRdb to the multiplex PCR reads, yields one record per CDR3 protein. This sample has around 1.1 million distinct CDR3 sequences, with 35% to 40% found just once. Material: peripheral blood or thyroid tissue (not recorded which). Receptors originate from an adult man with Graves' hyperthyroidism.

The V gene is TRBV29-1, the J gene TRBJ2-7; 8 bases map to TRBD1. Germline trimming cut 8 bases from V and 2 bases from J; bases unmatched to any gene: 5. Germline V lookup: CDR1 SQVTM, CDR2 ANQGSEA. The CDR3 is 12 amino acids. The CDR3 here is CSRTGSTYEQYF. The CDR3 nucleotides are TGCAGCAGGACAGGGTCAACCTACGAGCAGTACTTC.

About this clonotype itself: The junction differs from germline at one of its ends, possibly a read error. The V and J genes are TRBV6-2 or TRBV6-3 and TRBJ1-1; possibly TRBD1 for D (6 bases). CDR3 length equals 14 residues. Germline loops: CDR1 MNHEY, CDR2 SVGEGT. CDR3 nucleotides: TGTGCCTGCAGTTACCAGGGGATGGGGACTGAAGCCTTCTTT. Translated, it gives CACSYQGMGTEAFF.

A remark on this clonotype: At one boundary the junction diverges from the germline segment, which might be a read error. The gene calls are TRBV2 and TRBJ2-7; TRBD2 matches at 8 bases. This CDR3 region has 13 residues. The germline gives CDR1 SNHLY, CDR2 FYNNEI. The chain's CDR3 is CAISDPGGYEQYF. The CDR3, as DNA: TGTGCCATCAGTGACCCGGGAGGGTACGAGCAGTACTTC.

The chain carries TRBV20-1 and TRBJ1-2; 9 bases are shared with TRBD1. The CDR3 has 14 amino acids. The trim removed 5 bases at V and 0 bases at J, leaving 4 bases unmatched. Germline values: CDR1 DFQATT, CDR2 SNEGSKA (reference sequence). The CDR3 loop reads CSAGRTGANYGYTF. The CDR3 DNA follows: TGCAGTGCTGGCCGGACAGGGGCTAACTATGGCTACACCTTC.

This clonotype was detected only a few times. The V gene is TRBV5-1, the J gene TRBJ2-7, with TRBD1 matching over 11 bases. Germline CDR1 SGHRS, CDR2 YFSETQ. The CDR3 has 15 amino acids. With 4 bases clipped from V and 2 bases from J, the junction kept 5 bases outside the gene matches. The CDR3 coding sequence is TGCGCCAGCAGCAATCCGGGACAGGGGGCCTACGAGCAGTACTTC. Its protein is CASSNPGQGAYEQYF.

Only a few counts were recorded for this clonotype. This rearrangement joins TRBV11-2 to TRBJ1-5; maybe TRBD1 (5 bases). Between the trimmed V and J ends, which lost 8 bases and 5 bases, there was a span of 22 bases. In germline, CDR1 is SGHAT, CDR2 FQNNGV. The CDR3 is 16 residues long. The CDR3 reads CASSPPSGMGDQPQHF. CDR3 DNA: TGTGCCAGCTCACCACCGTCAGGGATGGGCGATCAGCCCCAGCATTTT.

This chain connects TRBV10-3 to TRBJ1-5; D uncertain. CDR3 length: 14 residues. The germline CDR1 and CDR2 sequences are ENHRY and SYGVKD. V lost 2 bases and J lost 7, with 12 bases in between. CDR3 amino acids: CAISEIPLGQPQHF. In nucleotides, the CDR3 is TGTGCCATCAGTGAGATCCCTTTGGGCCAGCCCCAGCATTTT.

This clonotype was observed once. The CDR3 loop reads CASGSRLAGETQYF. In nucleotides, the CDR3 is TGTGCCAGCGGCTCCAGACTAGCGGGGGAGACCCAGTACTTC. The chain employs TRBV12-3 or TRBV12-4 and TRBJ2-5; 11 bases align to TRBD2. This CDR3 is built from 14 residues. The V segment lost 8 bases and the J segment 5 bases; nucleotides outside the gene matches: 7.

This clonotype was recorded at least ten times. The genes are TRBV29-1 and TRBJ1-1, with D hard to call. The CDR3 extends over 11 amino acids. Trimming pared 7 bases from V and 5 bases from J, leaving 11 bases between. CDR1 and CDR2 (germline): SQVTM, ANQGSEA. CDR3 sequence (DNA): TGCAGCGGGGTCAGTGATACTGAAGCTTTCTTT. Residues: CSGVSDTEAFF.

This clonotype was seen ten or more times. The rearrangement uses TRBV10-3 and TRBJ1-2; 12 bases line up with TRBD1. Germline values: CDR1 ENHRY, CDR2 SYGVKD. This CDR3 has 19 amino acids. V dropped 1 base and J dropped 7; count of bases not matched to a gene: 16. CDR3 nucleotides: TGTGCCATCAGTGAGTTCGAACCGGGACAGGGGGCCTTCGTGCGTGGCTACACCTTC. This translates into CAISEFEPGQGAFVRGYTF.

In this sample, this clonotype turned up once. The chain is built from TRBV10-3 and TRBJ2-7; 10 bases map to TRBD2. The CDR3 consists of 16 residues. The V gene's germline CDR1 is ENHRY and CDR2 SYGVKD. V gave up 3 bases and J gave up 3 bases; unmatched junction bases: 8. CDR3 amino acids: CAISDSSGRVHYEQYF. CDR3 in DNA: TGTGCCATCAGTGACTCTAGCGGGAGAGTTCACTACGAGCAGTACTTC.

This clonotype was observed many times. V usage is TRBV20-1 and J usage is TRBJ2-6; possible D gene TRBD1, 5 bases. Trimming took 6 bases from V and 1 from J, leaving 16 bases between them. The CDR3 runs 16 residues. Germline CDR1 reads DFQATT; CDR2 reads SNEGSKA (reference sequence). The CDR3 sequence: CSARAQPGSGANVLTF. In DNA, the CDR3 is TGCAGTGCCAGGGCCCAACCGGGTTCTGGGGCCAACGTCCTGACTTTC.

This clonotype was seen ten or more times. The J gene is TRBJ1-4, the V gene TRBV29-1; 9 bases map to TRBD1. V shed 5 bases and J 2 bases; nucleotides not matched to a gene: 12. CDR1 SQVTM and CDR2 ANQGSEA come from the germline V gene. CDR3 size: 17 residues. The CDR3 reads CSVPASDRGGTNEKLFF. For the CDR3, the DNA is TGCAGCGTTCCCGCTTCGGACAGGGGAGGCACTAATGAAAAACTGTTTTTT.

This clonotype was detected ten times or more. The V and J genes are TRBV10-3 and TRBJ2-2; 9 bases line up with TRBD1. Germline lookup yields CDR1 ENHRY and CDR2 SYGVKD. The CDR3 spans 19 residues. V shed 4 bases and J 0 bases; nucleotides not matched to a gene: 12. The CDR3 DNA is TGTGCCATCAGTGCCGGTGCTGGACAGGGGCCCGCGAACACCGGGGAGCTGTTTTTT. Its translation: CAISAGAGQGPANTGELFF.

J is TRBJ2-5 and V is TRBV4-3; D gene ambiguous. Trimming pared 0 bases from V and 5 bases from J, leaving 10 bases between. The germline V gene encodes CDR1 LGHNA and CDR2 YSLEER. CDR3 length: 14 residues. This chain's CDR3 is CASSQEPRPETQYF. The CDR3 region has the DNA TGCGCCAGCAGCCAAGAACCCCGCCCGGAGACCCAGTACTTC.

The sample holds a few counts of this clonotype. V is TRBV27 and J is TRBJ2-7; D is perhaps TRBD1 (6 bases). Germline V gene sequence: CDR1 MNHEY, CDR2 SMNVEV (reference sequence). Trimming removed 0 bases from V and 0 bases from J, with 12 bases in between. The CDR3 has 16 amino acids. Written as DNA, the CDR3 is TGTGCCAGCAGTTTATCGAGACAGGCCCACTCCTACGAGCAGTACTTC. The encoded protein is CASSLSRQAHSYEQYF.

This clonotype was seen only a few times. The chain couples TRBV4-3 to TRBJ1-3; D remains ambiguous. Germline loops: CDR1 LGHNA, CDR2 YSLEER. There are 14 residues in the CDR3. V was pared by 2 bases and J by 4 bases, with 9 bases between. The CDR3 loop reads CASSQSAGGNTIYF. As DNA, the CDR3 is TGCGCCAGCAGCCAAAGCGCGGGAGGAAACACCATATATTTT.

A few counts support this clonotype. This chain uses TRBV5-6 with TRBJ1-1; D is unclear. The V end was cut by 4 bases, the J end by 4 bases, with 11 bases between. CDR3 length: 13 amino acids. CDR1 is SGHDT, CDR2 YYEEEE, per germline. The chain's CDR3 is CASSPIFGTEAFF. The CDR3 nucleotides read TGTGCCAGCAGCCCCATTTTCGGCACTGAAGCTTTCTTT.

This clonotype was recorded at least ten times. This chain links TRBV19 with TRBJ1-2, with no clear D. The CDR3 covers 13 residues. With 2 bases removed from V and 7 bases from J, the gap between germline ends came to 11 bases. CDR1 is LNHDA and CDR2 is SQIVND in the germline V gene (reference sequence). The CDR3 DNA reads TGTGCCAGTAGTATAAAGGGTTTGAGTGGCTACACCTTC. Translated, it gives CASSIKGLSGYTF.

The chain uses TRBV29-1 and TRBJ1-2, with D perhaps matching TRBD1 (5 bases). Germline values: CDR1 SQVTM, CDR2 ANQGSEA. V was shortened by 0 bases and J by 6 bases, with 20 bases between the two germline ends. The CDR3 has 16 residues. The CDR3 DNA reads as TGCAGCGTTGAAGATCGGGACTCCGGGGGTATGAATGGCTACACCTTC. This encodes CSVEDRDSGGMNGYTF.

The chain combines TRBV13 with TRBJ2-3; 9 nucleotides line up with TRBD2. Trimming cost V 6 bases and J 3 bases; bases outside gene matches: 7. CDR3 length equals 15 residues. Germline V gene sequence: CDR1 PRHDT, CDR2 FYEKMQ (reference sequence). Written as DNA, the CDR3 is TGTGCCAGCAGACTTCTAGCGGGACCGACAGATACGCAGTATTTT. This codes for CASRLLAGPTDTQYF.

This clonotype was picked up many times. The CDR3 loop is CAISESGGTEAFF. The CDR3 DNA follows: TGTGCCATCAGTGAATCAGGGGGCACTGAAGCTTTCTTT. The V gene is TRBV10-3, the J gene TRBJ1-1, with TRBD1 matching over 7 bases. Germline V gene lookup returns CDR1 ENHRY and CDR2 SYGVKD. The CDR3 spans 13 residues. Unmatched junction bases numbered 2, after V lost 3 bases and J lost 4 bases.

V usage is TRBV20-1 and J usage is TRBJ2-7, with 10 nucleotides matching TRBD2. The CDR3 has 14 amino acids. V trimming: 4 bases; J trimming: 2 bases; junction bases outside the gene matches: 5. Germline V gives CDR1 DFQATT, CDR2 SNEGSKA (reference sequence). The CDR3 region is CSAKGAGGPYEQYF. CDR3 coding DNA: TGCAGTGCTAAAGGAGCGGGAGGGCCCTACGAGCAGTACTTC.